The present T cell receptor beta chain was sequenced within a study of human T cells and chemical hapten exposure. One entry per CDR3 protein, called by TCRdb with MiXCR from the RACE reads. The sample records hundreds of thousands of distinct CDR3 sequences, about 6.3% being singletons. The time point was: patch test 2, 6 weeks after DPC sensitization. The treatment: therapeutic diphenylcyclopropenone sensitization with weekly scalp DPC. As to this clonotype: Its specificity is unknown.

Study results and caveats: PT1 expanded TCR counts and patch test score were linked, and their correlation was positive.

The material sequenced was whole blood, taken in connection with sensitization to the hapten diphenylcyclopropenone (DPC). The sequence derives from a woman between 18 and 29 years old with alopecia areata. Some clones in this sample may be carry-over from other donors' samples.

As DNA, the CDR3 is TGCAGCGTAGACAGTATAGCCAAAAACATTCAGTACTTC. Protein: CSVDSIAKNIQYF. V usage is TRBV29-1 and J usage is TRBJ2-4, with D perhaps matching TRBD1 (5 bases). V lost 6 bases and J 0 bases, leaving 9 bases between the germline ends. Germline values: CDR1 SQVTM, CDR2 ANQGSEA. This CDR3 is 13 amino acids long.